These 25 T cell receptor beta chains came from one sample sequenced in a study of regulatory T cells in long-lasting Graves disease. CDR3 regions were amplified by Arm-PCR using iRepertoire HTBI primers to build TCR beta libraries. TCRdb used MiXCR to reprocess the multiplex PCR reads, holding one entry per CDR3 protein. The sample yields under 800,000 distinct CDR3 sequences, roughly 15% seen once. Specified time point: newly diagnosed GD, antithyroid drugs for less than 3 months. Generation of the TCR library employed RNA extracted from PBMCs. The same specimen was also included in a second study, on T cells in Graves' hyperthyroidism and ophthalmopathy.

Sample: peripheral blood mononuclear cells (PBMCs), taken at new diagnosis, from a patient treated with antithyroid drugs. These receptors were collected from a young woman with Graves disease.

The rearrangement links TRBV5-1 to TRBJ2-2; 12 bases align to TRBD1. This CDR3 is built from 16 residues. Germline CDR1 is SGHRS and CDR2 is YFSETQ. The trim removed 4 bases at V and 3 bases at J, leaving 4 bases unmatched. The CDR3 loop reads CASSPGTGGYTGELFF. The CDR3 DNA is TGCGCCAGCAGCCCAGGGACAGGGGGCTACACCGGGGAGCTGTTTTTT.

This clonotype was picked up many times. The V call is TRBV28, the J call TRBJ1-5; 7 bases are a match to TRBD1. V shed 6 bases and J 2 bases; nucleotides not matched to a gene: 13. There are 17 residues in the CDR3. CDR1 MDHEN and CDR2 SYDVKM come from the germline V gene. The CDR3 spells CASSPSGGGVRNQPQHF. In DNA form, the CDR3 reads TGTGCCAGCAGCCCATCGGGAGGGGGCGTCCGCAATCAGCCCCAGCATTTT.

This clonotype was found a few times. V and J are TRBV10-1 and TRBJ2-1; 7 positions match TRBD2. The germline gives CDR1 WNHNN, CDR2 SYGVQD (reference sequence). With 8 bases clipped from V and 1 base from J, the junction kept 23 bases outside the gene matches. The CDR3 has 20 amino acids. The CDR3 coding sequence is TGCGCCAGCTCCGGGGGAGGTGGGACTACCCAGGAAGGGTCCTACAATGAGCAGTTCTTC. Protein: CASSGGGGTTQEGSYNEQFF.

V and J are TRBV9 and TRBJ1-2, with D possibly TRBD1 on 5 matching bases. This CDR3 region has 14 residues. CDR1 is SGDLS and CDR2 is YYNGEE in the germline V gene. The V and J ends lost 3 bases and 4 bases respectively, with 13 bases between them. CDR3 DNA sequence: TGTGCCAGCAGCGCCCAGGGCTCGGTCTATGGCTACACCTTC. Protein: CASSAQGSVYGYTF.

This clonotype was seen at least ten times. The V and J genes are TRBV2 and TRBJ1-1; 10 bases agree with TRBD1. The CDR3 has 15 amino acids. The V gene's germline CDR1 is SNHLY and CDR2 FYNNEI. J lost 1 base, V lost 8 bases, and 7 bases had no gene match. The CDR3 is CASWRQGARNTEAFF. The CDR3 coding sequence is TGTGCCAGCTGGAGACAGGGGGCTCGGAACACTGAAGCTTTCTTT.

A few counts support this clonotype. The rearrangement links TRBV5-1 to TRBJ1-1, with D possibly being TRBD1 (5 bases). This CDR3 spans 15 amino acids. Germline assignment: CDR1 SGHRS and CDR2 YFSETQ. The V gene lost 0 bases and the J gene lost 1 base, with 10 bases spanning the gap. In DNA, the CDR3 is TGCGCCAGCAGCTTGGTTTCTGGGGGGAACACTGAAGCTTTCTTT. Translated: CASSLVSGGNTEAFF.

This clonotype was seen more than once but under ten times. V usage is TRBV6-1 and J usage is TRBJ2-3; a weak D match, TRBD2 (5 bases). The CDR3 contains 17 residues. Between the trimmed V and J ends, which lost 3 bases and 1 base, there was a span of 17 bases. Germline values: CDR1 MNHNS, CDR2 SASEGT. The CDR3 bases are TGTGCCAGCAGTGACCAGAAGCTGATTAGCGGCACAGATACGCAGTATTTT. Its translation is CASSDQKLISGTDTQYF.

This clonotype was seen ten or more times. V and J are TRBV28 and TRBJ1-1; no clear D. CDR1 MDHEN and CDR2 SYDVKM come from the germline V gene. The CDR3 covers 14 residues. The germline V and J ends were trimmed by 7 bases and 1 base, with 13 bases remaining between them. CDR3 sequence reads: CASMDVRQNTEAFF. CDR3 DNA: TGTGCCAGCATGGACGTCAGACAGAACACTGAAGCTTTCTTT.

This clonotype was counted at least ten times. The CDR3 is CASSGGQPLGPQYF. The CDR3 region has the DNA TGTGCCAGCAGCGGAGGACAGCCACTAGGGCCCCAGTACTTC. The chain joins TRBV9 to TRBJ2-5; possibly TRBD1 for D (6 bases). The germline V gene has CDR1 SGDLS and CDR2 YYNGEE. The V end lost 3 bases, the J end lost 9 bases, and 18 bases lay between the germline ends. The CDR3 consists of 14 residues.

This clonotype came up a few times. At one end the junction does not follow the germline gene, possibly because of a read error. CDR3 sequence: CASSGQRTDTQYF. The CDR3 coding sequence is TGTGCCAGCAGCGGACAAAGAACAGATACGCAGTATTTT. The rearrangement uses TRBV5-1 and TRBJ2-3; D may be TRBD1 or TRBD2 (5 bases each). The CDR3 sequence is 13 residues long. The germline CDR1 and CDR2 sequences are SGHRS and YFSETQ.

The chain joins TRBV5-1 to TRBJ1-2; 8 nucleotides align to TRBD1. The CDR3 is 14 amino acids. The germline gives CDR1 SGHRS, CDR2 YFSETQ. J lost 7 bases, V lost 4 bases, and 9 bases had no gene match. CDR3 loop: CASSASGQGSGYTF. The CDR3 DNA follows: TGCGCCAGCAGCGCCTCTGGACAGGGCTCTGGCTACACCTTC.

This clonotype has ten or more counts. The chain has TRBV7-2 and TRBJ2-5; TRBD1 is a possible D gene (5 bases). The CDR3 has 14 amino acids. V was cut by 5 bases and J by 0 bases, with 10 bases left in between. The germline V gene encodes CDR1 SGHTA and CDR2 FQGNSA. The CDR3 region is CASSPPGYQETQYF. The DNA of the CDR3 is TGTGCCAGCAGCCCCCCAGGGTACCAAGAGACCCAGTACTTC.

This clonotype was seen many times. The V call is TRBV6-1, the J call TRBJ2-2; a possible D gene is TRBD1 (6 bases). The CDR3 is made up of 15 amino acids. The germline V gene encodes CDR1 MNHNS and CDR2 SASEGT. V was clipped by 6 bases and J by 0 bases, with 11 bases between them. CDR3 nucleotide sequence: TGTGCCAGCAGACAACAGGGCTCGAACACCGGGGAGCTGTTTTTT. It specifies CASRQQGSNTGELFF.

The chain employs TRBV14 and TRBJ1-2, with D uncertain. Germline CDR1 is SGHDN and CDR2 is FVKESK. V was pared by 1 base and J by 3 bases, with 6 bases between. CDR3 length: 13 residues. CDR3 nucleotide sequence: TGTGCCAGCAGCCAAGTTCGGTACTATGGCTACACCTTC. Amino acid sequence: CASSQVRYYGYTF.

In its sample, this clonotype was seen many times. J is TRBJ1-1 and V is TRBV28; 7 bases agree with TRBD1. The CDR3 has 15 amino acids. Per germline, CDR1 MDHEN and CDR2 SYDVKM. Trimming cost V 8 bases and J 3 bases; bases outside gene matches: 12. This CDR3 reads CASSGQRWVYTEAFF. Here the CDR3 DNA reads TGTGCCAGCTCGGGACAGAGATGGGTTTACACTGAAGCTTTCTTT.

Ten or more counts support this clonotype. The V call is TRBV29-1, the J call TRBJ2-3; no clear D. V was shortened by 0 bases and J by 6 bases, with 22 bases between the two germline ends. The CDR3 loop spans 17 amino acids. Germline values: CDR1 SQVTM, CDR2 ANQGSEA. CDR3 in DNA: TGCAGCGTTGAAGATCGGCGTGGCGAGGAATCTTGGGATACGCAGTATTTT. It is translated as CSVEDRRGEESWDTQYF.

This clonotype was counted only a few times. The V and J genes are TRBV30 and TRBJ1-4, with D possibly being TRBD1 (5 bases). CDR3 size: 16 residues. V was clipped by 2 bases and J by 4 bases, with 17 bases between them. The germline V gene has CDR1 GTSNPN and CDR2 SVGIG (reference sequence). The CDR3 region has the DNA TGTGCCTGGAGTTCCCATCGGGGGGGGTTTAATGAAAAACTGTTTTTT. This encodes CAWSSHRGGFNEKLFF.

This clonotype turned up a few times. V and J are TRBV7-9 and TRBJ1-4; D not certain. The V and J ends lost 5 bases and 10 bases respectively, with 14 bases between them. The germline gives CDR1 SEHNR, CDR2 FQNEAQ (reference sequence). There are 13 residues in the CDR3. The CDR3 region is CASSQLEFGKLFF. The CDR3 bases are TGTGCCAGCAGCCAACTAGAGTTTGGAAAACTGTTTTTT. Using reference TRBV7-9 and TRBJ1-4 for the parts outside the CDR3, the full variable domain is DTGVSQNPRHKITKRGQNVTFRCDPISEHNRLYWYRQTLGQGPEFLTYFQNEAQLEKSRLLSDRFSAERPKGSFSTLEIQRTEQGDSAMYLCASSQLEFGKLFFGSGTQLSVL.

This clonotype was seen more than once but under ten times. The chain uses TRBV6-1 and TRBJ2-2, with no clear D. V dropped 6 bases and J dropped 1 base, with 12 bases sitting between them. Per germline, CDR1 MNHNS and CDR2 SASEGT. This CDR3 region has 15 residues. The CDR3 nucleotides read TGTGCCAGCAGCAAAAGGGTGGGGAACACCGGGGAGCTGTTTTTT. Translated, it gives CASSKRVGNTGELFF.

The chain uses TRBV20-1 and TRBJ1-2; the D gene is possibly TRBD1 (5 bases). Trimming shortened V by 0 bases and J by 4 bases, and 18 bases separated the two germline ends. The CDR3 totals 16 residues. Germline values: CDR1 DFQATT, CDR2 SNEGSKA (reference sequence). DNA for the CDR3: TGCAGTGCTAGAGATACAAACGGGGACTTAGGCTATGGCTACACCTTC. Its translation is CSARDTNGDLGYGYTF.

Regarding this clonotype: Being one base from a much bigger clone, this may be a read error. The chain couples TRBV24-1 to TRBJ1-1; a possible D gene is TRBD1 (5 bases). Germline-derived CDR1 and CDR2 are KGHDR and SFDVKD. CDR3 length: 15 residues. The CDR3 is CTTSDAGAPGTEAFF. CDR3 bases: TGTACCACCAGTGATGCCGGGGCTCCGGGCACTGAAGCTTTCTTT.

This clonotype appeared once. A single base separates this from a much larger clone, so it may be a read error. The chain recombines TRBV28 with TRBJ1-5; D gene unclear. The CDR3 sequence is 18 residues long. The V gene lost 5 bases and the J gene lost 0 bases, with 20 bases spanning the gap. Germline lookup yields CDR1 MDHEN and CDR2 SYDVKM. This CDR3 reads CASSLFKFRVNSNQPQHF. In DNA, the CDR3 is TGTGCCAGCAGTCTCTTTAAATTTAGGGTTAATAGCAATCAGCCCCAGCATTTT.

The CDR3 region is CASTPTSANMQYF. CDR3 in DNA: TGTGCCAGCACGCCCACTAGCGCCAACATGCAGTATTTT. The chain joins TRBV12-3 or TRBV12-4 to TRBJ2-3; TRBD2 matches at 7 bases. This CDR3 is built from 13 residues. Unmatched junction bases numbered 12, after V lost 7 bases and J lost 11 bases.

This clonotype was counted at least ten times. The rearrangement uses TRBV11-2 and TRBJ1-1; TRBD1 might be the D (5 bases). The CDR3 runs to 12 residues. Germline-derived CDR1 and CDR2 are SGHAT and FQNNGV. Between the trimmed V and J ends, which lost 0 bases and 13 bases, there was a span of 12 bases. In DNA, the CDR3 is TGTGCCAGCAGCTTAGATCGACGAGGGGTTTTCTTT. This encodes CASSLDRRGVFF.

This clonotype appeared a few times. The gene calls are TRBV27 and TRBJ2-7, with a tentative D call TRBD2 (5 bases). The V end was cut by 8 bases, the J end by 6 bases, with 17 bases between. CDR3 length: 13 residues. The V gene's germline CDR1 is MNHEY and CDR2 SMNVEV (reference sequence). The CDR3 loop is CASGWTAPSEQYF. CDR3 sequence (DNA): TGTGCCAGCGGCTGGACTGCCCCCAGCGAGCAGTACTTC.